These 18 T cell receptor beta chains came from one sample sequenced in a study of Ad26.COV2.S vaccination and SARS-CoV-2 variants. Treatment defined: 15 to 20 received Ad26.COV2.S at low or high dose, single or two shots; about 5 received placebo; per-sample allocation not given. Each sample was drawn 63 days after the first injection (of vaccine or placebo). Measured with immunoSEQ multiplex PCR; TCRdb has only the in-frame clones, and not every one. The sample lists hundreds of thousands of clones, 89% occurring once. The input for sequencing was peripheral blood, taken in a trial of Ad26.COV2.S vaccine versus placebo. The receptors originated from a person aged 18-60 years who received the Ad26.COV2.S COVID-19 vaccine or a placebo.

The chain recombines TRBV7-9 with TRBJ2-3, with D possibly TRBD1 on 6 matching bases. Germline assignment: CDR1 SEHNR and CDR2 FQNEAQ (reference sequence). The CDR3 is 18 amino acids. V was pared by 4 bases and J by 6 bases, with 26 bases between. CDR3 loop: CASSSSSPGHLRMDTQYF. The CDR3 DNA is TGTGCCAGCAGCTCCTCCTCACCGGGACACCTAAGGATGGATACGCAGTATTTT.

This sequence joins TRBV20-1 and TRBJ1-1; D remains ambiguous. V gave up 0 bases and J gave up 6 bases, with 5 bases separating them. The germline gives CDR1 DFQATT, CDR2 SNEGSKA (reference sequence). The CDR3 loop spans 11 amino acids. CDR3 bases: TGCAGTGCTAGAGATAGCCCTGAAGCTTTCTTT. It encodes CSARDSPEAFF.

The chain joins TRBV10-3 to TRBJ2-1; 11 bases agree with TRBD2. Germline V gene data show CDR1 as ENHRY and CDR2 as SYGVKD. Trimming took 2 bases from V and 9 from J; bases not matched to a gene: 9. This CDR3 spans 16 amino acids. CDR3 residues: CAISETGLAVRFEQFF. The CDR3 nucleotides read TGTGCCATCAGTGAGACGGGACTAGCGGTCCGATTTGAGCAGTTCTTC.

The rearrangement uses TRBV6-6 and TRBJ2-6, with D possibly TRBD2 on 7 matching bases. From germline, CDR1 is MNHNY and CDR2 SVGAGI (reference sequence). With 5 bases removed from V and 4 bases from J, the gap between germline ends came to 21 bases. This CDR3 spans 18 amino acids. CDR3 DNA: TGTGCCAGCAGTCCAACGGGGGGCGTCGGACTCGGGGCCAACGTCCTGACTTTC. This translates into CASSPTGGVGLGANVLTF.

This rearrangement joins TRBV4-3 to TRBJ1-5; no clear D. This CDR3 spans 16 amino acids. Trimming removed 4 bases from V and 0 bases from J, with 13 bases in between. Germline CDR1 LGHNA, CDR2 YSLEER. CDR3: CASSPTRENSNQPQHF. CDR3 bases: TGCGCCAGCAGCCCAACGAGGGAGAATAGCAATCAGCCCCAGCATTTT.

The J gene is TRBJ1-2, the V gene TRBV5-5, with 10 nucleotides matching TRBD1. V shed 0 bases, J shed 4 bases, and the junction held 3 bases outside the gene matches. The germline gives CDR1 SGHKS, CDR2 YYEKEE (reference sequence). The CDR3 runs to 15 residues. This CDR3 reads CASSLGQGAPYGYTF. CDR3 nucleotides: TGTGCCAGCAGCTTGGGACAGGGGGCCCCCTATGGCTACACCTTC.

This clone appeared once. The DNA for the CDR3 is TGTGCCAGCTCAACCCGGGGGCGCGGTAATGAAAAACTGTTTTTT. Amino acids: CASSTRGRGNEKLFF. V usage is TRBV18 and J usage is TRBJ1-4, with D possibly TRBD1 on 6 matching bases. The CDR3 spans 15 residues. Trimming shortened V by 5 bases and J by 4 bases, and 14 bases separated the two germline ends. CDR1 KGHSH and CDR2 LQKENI come from the germline V gene.

V usage is TRBV7-9 and J usage is TRBJ2-1; D gene uncertain. Germline V gene data show CDR1 as SEHNR and CDR2 as FQNEAQ (reference sequence). The CDR3 loop spans 16 amino acids. Deletions cut 5 bases from V and 4 bases from J, with 18 bases between. CDR3 sequence: CASSASRSSGYNEQFF. For the CDR3, the DNA is TGTGCCAGCAGCGCCTCAAGGAGCTCTGGGTACAATGAGCAGTTCTTC.

The count of this clone is one. One end of the junction fails to match germline, which may point to a read error. The gene calls are TRBV7-7 and TRBJ2-1, with TRBD1 matching 8 bases. The CDR3 has 14 amino acids. Germline lookup yields CDR1 SSHAT and CDR2 FNYEAQ (reference sequence). CDR3 region: CASSKRQGNNEQFF. In nucleotides, the CDR3 is TGTGCTAGCAGCAAAAGACAGGGGAACAATGAGCAGTTCTTC.

This clone was found once. V usage is TRBV7-8 and J usage is TRBJ2-5, with D unclear. Trimming took off 5 bases at V and 2 bases at J, with 12 bases between the two ends. Germline V gives CDR1 SGHVS, CDR2 FQNEAQ. The CDR3 covers 14 residues. The CDR3 DNA is TGTGCCAGCAGCCCTTACAGTTCGCAAGAGACCCAGTACTTC. Its translation: CASSPYSSQETQYF.

This clone has just one count. J is TRBJ2-1 and V is TRBV5-1; 12 positions agree with TRBD2. V dropped 5 bases and J dropped 4; count of bases not matched to a gene: 4. This CDR3 is built from 15 residues. CDR1 and CDR2 (germline): SGHRS, YFSETQ. CDR3 DNA sequence: TGCGCCAGCAGTGGCGGACTAGCGGGATACAATGAGCAGTTCTTC. Residues: CASSGGLAGYNEQFF.

The chain uses TRBV18 and TRBJ2-7; 10 bases align to TRBD2. Germline trimming cut 2 bases from V and 3 bases from J; bases unmatched to any gene: 4. The germline V gene has CDR1 KGHSH and CDR2 LQKENI. The length of the CDR3 is 15 residues. CDR3 sequence reads: CASSPGLAGDYEQYV. The CDR3 DNA follows: TGTGCCAGCTCACCAGGGCTAGCGGGAGACTACGAGCAGTACGTC.

The chain has TRBV11-3 and TRBJ1-3; D perhaps matches TRBD1 (5 bases). Germline assignment: CDR1 SGHNT and CDR2 YENEEA. The CDR3 contains 19 residues. The germline V and J ends were trimmed by 2 bases and 1 base, with 21 bases remaining between them. The CDR3 DNA follows: TGTGCCAGCAGCTTACCCACTGGAAGAGGGGTCCTTTCTGGAAACACCATATATTTT. This translates into CASSLPTGRGVLSGNTIYF.

The sample holds one count of this clone. This rearrangement joins TRBV29-1 to TRBJ2-1, with D possibly TRBD2 on 6 matching bases. Germline CDR1 reads SQVTM; CDR2 reads ANQGSEA. V dropped 5 bases and J dropped 5 bases, with 16 bases sitting between them. The CDR3 extends over 14 amino acids. The CDR3: CSVQSRENDNEQFF. In DNA, the CDR3 is TGCAGCGTTCAATCCCGGGAGAATGACAATGAGCAGTTCTTC.

The gene calls are TRBV28 and TRBJ1-6, with a possible D match to TRBD1 (6 bases). The V gene's germline CDR1 is MDHEN and CDR2 SYDVKM. V lost 2 bases, J lost 12 bases, and 20 bases lay in between. The length of the CDR3 is 16 residues. CDR3 protein: CASSLGGSGSLGPLHF. CDR3 nucleotides: TGTGCCAGCAGTTTAGGGGGCTCGGGAAGCCTGGGACCCCTCCACTTT.

The CDR3 loop is CASKRRLRNTGELFF. The CDR3 nucleotides read TGTGCCAGCAAACGAAGACTTCGTAACACCGGGGAGCTGTTTTTT. V is TRBV6-5 and J is TRBJ2-2; no clear D. Trimming pared 7 bases from V and 2 bases from J, leaving 14 bases between. The CDR3 consists of 15 residues. In germline, CDR1 is MNHEY, CDR2 SVGAGI.

The chain carries TRBV10-3 and TRBJ1-5; 9 positions agree with TRBD1. This CDR3 is built from 16 residues. Looked up from germline, CDR1 is ENHRY and CDR2 is SYGVKD. V was pared by 3 bases and J by 0 bases, with 3 bases of the junction left unmatched. This CDR3 is CAISEDRGYSNQPQHF. CDR3 coding DNA: TGTGCCATCAGTGAAGACAGGGGGTATAGCAATCAGCCCCAGCATTTT.

V and J are TRBV2 and TRBJ1-2; D is uncertain. Germline CDR1 reads SNHLY; CDR2 reads FYNNEI. Trimming removed 4 bases at V and 4 bases at J, with 19 bases between. The CDR3 sequence is 16 residues long. The CDR3 DNA is TGTGCCAGCAGTGGTGACCGGGCCGCTATATTCTATGGCTACACCTTC. It translates to CASSGDRAAIFYGYTF.